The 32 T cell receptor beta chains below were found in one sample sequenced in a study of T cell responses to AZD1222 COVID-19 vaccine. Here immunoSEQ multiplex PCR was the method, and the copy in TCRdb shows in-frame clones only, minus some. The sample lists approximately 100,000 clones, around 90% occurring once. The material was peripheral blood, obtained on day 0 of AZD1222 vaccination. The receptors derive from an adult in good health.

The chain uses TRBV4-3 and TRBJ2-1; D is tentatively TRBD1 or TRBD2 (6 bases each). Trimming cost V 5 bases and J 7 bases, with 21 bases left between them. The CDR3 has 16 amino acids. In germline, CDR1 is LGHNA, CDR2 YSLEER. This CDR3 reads CASSRGLYGAGNEQFF. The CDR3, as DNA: TGCGCCAGCAGCAGGGGGTTGTACGGCGCGGGGAATGAGCAGTTCTTC.

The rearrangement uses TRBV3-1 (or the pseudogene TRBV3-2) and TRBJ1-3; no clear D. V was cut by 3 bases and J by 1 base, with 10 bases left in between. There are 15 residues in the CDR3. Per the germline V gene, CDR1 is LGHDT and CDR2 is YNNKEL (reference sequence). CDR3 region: CASSQGSWSGNTIYF. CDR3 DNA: TGTGCCAGCAGCCAGGGGAGTTGGTCTGGAAACACCATATATTTT.

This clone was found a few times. The chain's CDR3 is CATNRGTTEAFF. The CDR3 DNA reads TGTGCCACCAACAGGGGGACGACTGAAGCTTTCTTT. The rearrangement joins TRBV12-3 or TRBV12-4 to TRBJ1-1, with 8 bases aligning to TRBD1. The CDR3 totals 12 residues. V lost 10 bases and J lost 5; bases outside the gene matches: 6.

The CDR3 coding sequence is TGCGCCAGCAGCTCTCAGGGACAAGAGACCCAGTACTTC. It translates to CASSSQGQETQYF. The rearrangement links TRBV5-1 to TRBJ2-5, with a tentative D call TRBD1 (5 bases). This CDR3 has 13 amino acids. Trimming took off 3 bases at V and 2 bases at J, with 8 bases between the two ends. Per germline, CDR1 SGHRS and CDR2 YFSETQ.

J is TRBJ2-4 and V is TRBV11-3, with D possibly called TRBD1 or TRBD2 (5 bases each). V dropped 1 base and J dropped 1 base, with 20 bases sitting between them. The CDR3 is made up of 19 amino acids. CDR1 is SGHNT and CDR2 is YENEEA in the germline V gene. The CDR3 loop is CASSLVPGHWGEAKNIQYF. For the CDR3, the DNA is TGTGCCAGCAGCTTAGTACCTGGACACTGGGGAGAGGCCAAAAACATTCAGTACTTC.

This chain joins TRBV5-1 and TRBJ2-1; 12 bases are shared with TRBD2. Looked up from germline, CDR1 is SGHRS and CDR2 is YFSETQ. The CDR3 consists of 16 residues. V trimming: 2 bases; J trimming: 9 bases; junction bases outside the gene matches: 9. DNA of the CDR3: TGCGCCAGCAGCTTAGGACTAGCGGGGCCCAGGAGTGAGCAGTTCTTC. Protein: CASSLGLAGPRSEQFF.

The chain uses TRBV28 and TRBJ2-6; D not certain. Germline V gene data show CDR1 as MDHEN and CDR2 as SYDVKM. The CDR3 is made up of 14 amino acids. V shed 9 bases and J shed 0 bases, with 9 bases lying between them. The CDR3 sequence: CASEPGSGANVLTF. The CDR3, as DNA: TGTGCCAGTGAGCCCGGCTCTGGGGCCAACGTCCTGACTTTC.

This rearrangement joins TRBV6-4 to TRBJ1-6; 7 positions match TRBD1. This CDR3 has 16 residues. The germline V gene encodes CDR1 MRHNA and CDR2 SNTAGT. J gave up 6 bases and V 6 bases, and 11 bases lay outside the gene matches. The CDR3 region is CASRGKFGTVNSPLHF. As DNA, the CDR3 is TGTGCCAGCAGGGGTAAATTCGGGACAGTTAATTCACCCCTCCACTTT.

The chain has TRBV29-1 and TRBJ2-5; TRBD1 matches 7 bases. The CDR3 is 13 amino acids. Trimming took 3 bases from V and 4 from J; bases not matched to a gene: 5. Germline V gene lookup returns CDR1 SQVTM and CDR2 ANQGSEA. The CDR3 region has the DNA TGCAGCGTTGATGACAGGGATGGAGAGACCCAGTACTTC. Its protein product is CSVDDRDGETQYF.

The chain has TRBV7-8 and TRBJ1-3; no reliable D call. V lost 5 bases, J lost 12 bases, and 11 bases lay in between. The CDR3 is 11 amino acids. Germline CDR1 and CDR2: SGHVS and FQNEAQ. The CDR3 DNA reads TGTGCCAGCAGCCTTATTCGGGACATATATTTT. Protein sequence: CASSLIRDIYF.

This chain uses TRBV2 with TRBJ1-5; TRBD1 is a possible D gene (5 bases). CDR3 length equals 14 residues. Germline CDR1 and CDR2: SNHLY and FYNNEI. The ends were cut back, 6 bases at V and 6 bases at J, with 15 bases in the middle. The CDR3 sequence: CASRGEGFAQPQHF. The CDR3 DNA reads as TGTGCCAGCAGGGGGGAGGGTTTTGCTCAGCCCCAGCATTTT.

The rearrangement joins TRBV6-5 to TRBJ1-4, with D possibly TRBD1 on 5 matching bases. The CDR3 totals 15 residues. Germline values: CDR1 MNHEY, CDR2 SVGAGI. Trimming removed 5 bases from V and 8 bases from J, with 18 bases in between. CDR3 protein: CASSPWDGGSEKLFF. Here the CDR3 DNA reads TGTGCCAGCAGTCCCTGGGACGGGGGAAGCGAAAAACTGTTTTTT.

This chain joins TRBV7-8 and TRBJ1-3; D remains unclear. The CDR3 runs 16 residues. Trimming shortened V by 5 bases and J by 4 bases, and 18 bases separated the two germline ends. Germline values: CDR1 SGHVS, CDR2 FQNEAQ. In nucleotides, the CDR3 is TGTGCCAGCAGCCCCGGCGCGCGTCTTAGAGGAAACACCATATATTTT. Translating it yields CASSPGARLRGNTIYF.

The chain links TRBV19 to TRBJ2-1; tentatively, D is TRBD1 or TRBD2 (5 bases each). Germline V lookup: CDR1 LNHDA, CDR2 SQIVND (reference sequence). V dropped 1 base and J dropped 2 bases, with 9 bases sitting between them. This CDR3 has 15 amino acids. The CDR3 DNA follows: TGTGCCAGTAGTATAGGGCAGGGAGCCTACAATGAGCAGTTCTTC. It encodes CASSIGQGAYNEQFF.

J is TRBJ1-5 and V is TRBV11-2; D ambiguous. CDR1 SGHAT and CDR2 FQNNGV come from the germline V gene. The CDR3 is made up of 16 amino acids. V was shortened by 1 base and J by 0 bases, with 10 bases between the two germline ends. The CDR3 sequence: CASSLGLGYSNQPQHF. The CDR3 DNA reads TGTGCCAGCAGCTTAGGCCTGGGCTATAGCAATCAGCCCCAGCATTTT.

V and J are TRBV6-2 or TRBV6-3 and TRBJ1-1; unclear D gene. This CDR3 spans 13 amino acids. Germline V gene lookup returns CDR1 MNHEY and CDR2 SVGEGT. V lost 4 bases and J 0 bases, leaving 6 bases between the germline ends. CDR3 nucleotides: TGTGCCAGCAGTTTACAGATGAACACTGAAGCTTTCTTT. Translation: CASSLQMNTEAFF.

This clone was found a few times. The CDR3 DNA is TGTGCCAGCAGCTTAAACGGAATCAATGAGCAGTTCTTC. Translation: CASSLNGINEQFF. This chain uses TRBV7-2 with TRBJ2-1; D not resolved. The V end was cut by 2 bases, the J end by 6 bases, with 8 bases between. The CDR3 has 13 residues. Germline V gene data show CDR1 as SGHTA and CDR2 as FQGNSA.

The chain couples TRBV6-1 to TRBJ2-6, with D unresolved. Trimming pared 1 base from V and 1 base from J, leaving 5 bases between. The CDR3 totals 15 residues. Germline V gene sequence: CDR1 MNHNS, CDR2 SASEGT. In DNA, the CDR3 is TGTGCCAGCAGTGAAGAACAGTCTGGGGCCAACGTCCTGACTTTC. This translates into CASSEEQSGANVLTF.

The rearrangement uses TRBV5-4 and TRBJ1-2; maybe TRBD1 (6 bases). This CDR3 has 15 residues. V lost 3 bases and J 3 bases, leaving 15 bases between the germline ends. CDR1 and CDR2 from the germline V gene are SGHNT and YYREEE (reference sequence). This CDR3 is CASSSPGVQYYGYTF. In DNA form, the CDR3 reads TGTGCCAGCAGCTCTCCAGGGGTTCAGTACTATGGCTACACCTTC.

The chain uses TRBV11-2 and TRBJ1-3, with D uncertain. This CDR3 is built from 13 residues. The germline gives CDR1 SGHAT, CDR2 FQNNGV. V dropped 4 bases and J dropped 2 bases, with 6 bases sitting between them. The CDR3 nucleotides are TGTGCCAGCAGCTGGAGACCTGGAAACACCATATATTTT. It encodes CASSWRPGNTIYF. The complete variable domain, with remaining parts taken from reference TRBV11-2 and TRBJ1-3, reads EAGVAQSPRYKIIEKRQSVAFWCNPISGHATLYWYQQILGQGPKLLIQFQNNGVVDDSQLPKDRFSAERLKGVDSTLKIQPAKLEDSAVYLCASSWRPGNTIYFGEGSWLTVV.

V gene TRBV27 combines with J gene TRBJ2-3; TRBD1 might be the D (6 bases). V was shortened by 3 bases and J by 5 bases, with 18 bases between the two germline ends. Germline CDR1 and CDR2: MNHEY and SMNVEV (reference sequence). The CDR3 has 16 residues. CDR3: CASSFSIRTVRDTQYF. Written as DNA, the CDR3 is TGTGCCAGCAGTTTTAGCATTCGGACAGTACGAGATACGCAGTATTTT.

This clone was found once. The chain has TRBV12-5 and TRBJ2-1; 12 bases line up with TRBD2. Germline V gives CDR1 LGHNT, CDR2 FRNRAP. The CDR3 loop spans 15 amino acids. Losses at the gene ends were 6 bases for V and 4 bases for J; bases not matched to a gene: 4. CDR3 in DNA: TGTGCTAGTGGCCGCGGACTAGCGGGGTACAATGAGCAGTTCTTC. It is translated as CASGRGLAGYNEQFF. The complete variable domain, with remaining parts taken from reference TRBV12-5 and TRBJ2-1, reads DARVTQTPRHKVTEMGQEVTMRCQPILGHNTVFWYRQTMMQGLELLAYFRNRAPLDDSGMPKDRFSAEMPDATLATLKIQPSEPRDSAVYFCASGRGLAGYNEQFFGPGTRLTVL.

The CDR3 here is CASASDRGYEQYF. The CDR3 bases are TGTGCCAGCGCCTCGGACAGGGGTTACGAGCAGTACTTC. V usage is TRBV2 and J usage is TRBJ2-7; 9 bases align to TRBD1. There are 13 residues in the CDR3. Losses at the gene ends were 8 bases for V and 4 bases for J; bases not matched to a gene: 6. Germline V lookup: CDR1 SNHLY, CDR2 FYNNEI.

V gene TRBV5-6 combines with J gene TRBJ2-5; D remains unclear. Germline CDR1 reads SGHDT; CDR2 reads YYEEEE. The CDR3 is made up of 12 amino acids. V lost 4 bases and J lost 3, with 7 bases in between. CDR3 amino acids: CASSAPEETQYF. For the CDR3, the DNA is TGTGCCAGCAGCGCCCCCGAAGAGACCCAGTACTTC. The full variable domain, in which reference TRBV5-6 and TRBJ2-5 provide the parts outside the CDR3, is DAGVTQSPTHLIKTRGQQVTLRCSPKSGHDTVSWYQQALGQGPQFIFQYYEEEERQRGNFPDRFSGHQFPNYSSELNVNALLLGDSALYLCASSAPEETQYFGPGTRLLVL.

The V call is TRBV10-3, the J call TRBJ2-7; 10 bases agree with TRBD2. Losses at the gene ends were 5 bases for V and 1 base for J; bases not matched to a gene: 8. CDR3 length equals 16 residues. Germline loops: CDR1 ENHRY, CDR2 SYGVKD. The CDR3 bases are TGTGCCATCAGTCTAGCGGGGGCGGGGACGTCCTACGAGCAGTACTTC. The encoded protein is CAISLAGAGTSYEQYF.

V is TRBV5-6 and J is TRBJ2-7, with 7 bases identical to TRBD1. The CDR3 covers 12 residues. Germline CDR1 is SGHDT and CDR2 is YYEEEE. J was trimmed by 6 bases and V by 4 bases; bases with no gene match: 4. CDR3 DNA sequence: TGTGCCAGCAGCCCGGGACAGTTCGAGCAGTACTTC. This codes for CASSPGQFEQYF. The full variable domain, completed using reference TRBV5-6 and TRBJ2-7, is DAGVTQSPTHLIKTRGQQVTLRCSPKSGHDTVSWYQQALGQGPQFIFQYYEEEERQRGNFPDRFSGHQFPNYSSELNVNALLLGDSALYLCASSPGQFEQYFGPGTRLTVT.

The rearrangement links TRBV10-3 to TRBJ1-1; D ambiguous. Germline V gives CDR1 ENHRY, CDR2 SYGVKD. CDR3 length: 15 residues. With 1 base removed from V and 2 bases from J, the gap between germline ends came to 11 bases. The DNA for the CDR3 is TGTGCCATCAGTGAGTACCCCACCCAAAACACTGAAGCTTTCTTT. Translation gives CAISEYPTQNTEAFF.

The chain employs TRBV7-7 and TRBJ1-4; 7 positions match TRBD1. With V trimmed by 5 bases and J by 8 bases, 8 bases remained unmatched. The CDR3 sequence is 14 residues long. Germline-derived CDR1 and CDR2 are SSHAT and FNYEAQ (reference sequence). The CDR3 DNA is TGTGCCAGCAGCCCGGACCCCAGGGGGGAAAAACTGTTTTTT. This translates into CASSPDPRGEKLFF.

The CDR3 DNA reads as TGTGCCAGCAGTTTTCAGGGAACTGAAGCTTTCTTT. Amino acid sequence: CASSFQGTEAFF. The genes are TRBV28 and TRBJ1-1; perhaps TRBD1 as D (5 bases). There are 12 residues in the CDR3. Germline V gene lookup returns CDR1 MDHEN and CDR2 SYDVKM. Trimming removed 3 bases at V and 5 bases at J, with 7 bases between.

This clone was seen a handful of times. The CDR3 coding sequence is TGTGCCAGCAGCTTGGGACGGTCCCATTCACCCCTCCACTTT. Its protein is CASSLGRSHSPLHF. The chain couples TRBV5-6 to TRBJ1-6; D is uncertain. Per the germline V gene, CDR1 is SGHDT and CDR2 is YYEEEE. The V and J ends lost 0 bases and 8 bases respectively, with 9 bases between them. There are 14 residues in the CDR3.

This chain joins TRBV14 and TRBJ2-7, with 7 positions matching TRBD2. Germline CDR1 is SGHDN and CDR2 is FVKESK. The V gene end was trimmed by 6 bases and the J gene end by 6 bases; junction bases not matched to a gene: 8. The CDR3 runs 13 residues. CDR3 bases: TGTGCCAGCAGGTACGGACTAGTAGGCGAGCAGTACTTC. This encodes CASRYGLVGEQYF.

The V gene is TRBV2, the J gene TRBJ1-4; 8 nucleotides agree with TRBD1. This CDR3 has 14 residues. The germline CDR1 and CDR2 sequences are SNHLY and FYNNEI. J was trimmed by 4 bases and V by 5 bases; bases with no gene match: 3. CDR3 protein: CASSLDRVNEKLFF. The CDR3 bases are TGTGCCAGCAGTCTGGACAGGGTTAATGAAAAACTGTTTTTT. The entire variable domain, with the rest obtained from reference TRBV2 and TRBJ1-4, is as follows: EPEVTQTPSHQVTQMGQEVILRCVPISNHLYFYWYRQILGQKVEFLVSFYNNEISEKSEIFDDQFSVERPDGSNFTLKIRSTKLEDSAMYFCASSLDRVNEKLFFGSGTQLSVL.